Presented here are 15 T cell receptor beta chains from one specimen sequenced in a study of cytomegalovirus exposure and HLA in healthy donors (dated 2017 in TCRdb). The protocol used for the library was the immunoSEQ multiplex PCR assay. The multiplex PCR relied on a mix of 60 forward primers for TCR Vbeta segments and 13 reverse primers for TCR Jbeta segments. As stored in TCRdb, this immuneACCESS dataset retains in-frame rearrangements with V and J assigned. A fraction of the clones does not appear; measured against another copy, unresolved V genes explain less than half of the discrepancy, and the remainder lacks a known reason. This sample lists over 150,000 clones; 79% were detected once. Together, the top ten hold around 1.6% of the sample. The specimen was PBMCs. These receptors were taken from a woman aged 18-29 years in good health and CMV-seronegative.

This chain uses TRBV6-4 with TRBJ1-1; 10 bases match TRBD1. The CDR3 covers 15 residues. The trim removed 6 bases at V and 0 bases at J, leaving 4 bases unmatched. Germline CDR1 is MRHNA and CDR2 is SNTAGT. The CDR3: CASRGDRGLNTEAFF. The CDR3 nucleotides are TGTGCCAGCAGAGGGGACAGGGGCTTGAACACTGAAGCTTTCTTT.

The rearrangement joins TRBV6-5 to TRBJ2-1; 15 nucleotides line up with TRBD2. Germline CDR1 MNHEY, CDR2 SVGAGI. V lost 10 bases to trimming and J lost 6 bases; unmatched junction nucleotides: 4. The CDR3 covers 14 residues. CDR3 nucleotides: TGTGCCATAAGGACTAGCGGGGGGGGCAATGAGCAGTTCTTC. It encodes CAIRTSGGGNEQFF.

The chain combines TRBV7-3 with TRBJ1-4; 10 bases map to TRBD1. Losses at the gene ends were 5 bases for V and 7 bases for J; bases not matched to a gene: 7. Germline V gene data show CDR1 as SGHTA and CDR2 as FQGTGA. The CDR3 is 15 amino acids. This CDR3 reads CASSKGQGVGEKLFF. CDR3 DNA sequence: TGTGCCAGCAGCAAAGGACAGGGGGTTGGTGAAAAACTGTTTTTT. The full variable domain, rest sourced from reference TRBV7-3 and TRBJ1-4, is GAGVSQTPSNKVTEKGKYVELRCDPISGHTALYWYRQSLGQGPEFLIYFQGTGAADDSGLPNDRFFAVRPEGSVSTLKIQRTERGDSAVYLCASSKGQGVGEKLFFGSGTQLSVL.

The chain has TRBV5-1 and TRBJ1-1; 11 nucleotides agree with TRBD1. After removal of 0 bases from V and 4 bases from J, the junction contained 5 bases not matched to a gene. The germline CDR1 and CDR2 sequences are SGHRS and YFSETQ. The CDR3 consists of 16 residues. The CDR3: CASSLGVGQGGTEAFF. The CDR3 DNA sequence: TGCGCCAGCAGCTTGGGGGTGGGACAGGGGGGCACTGAAGCTTTCTTT.

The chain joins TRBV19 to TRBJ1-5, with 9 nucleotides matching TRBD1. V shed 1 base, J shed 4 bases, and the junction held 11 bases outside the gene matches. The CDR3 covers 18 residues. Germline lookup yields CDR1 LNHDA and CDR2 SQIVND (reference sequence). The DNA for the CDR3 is TGTGCCAGTAGTATAGGGAGGTACAGGGGGCGCAGGAATCAGCCCCAGCATTTT. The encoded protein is CASSIGRYRGRRNQPQHF.

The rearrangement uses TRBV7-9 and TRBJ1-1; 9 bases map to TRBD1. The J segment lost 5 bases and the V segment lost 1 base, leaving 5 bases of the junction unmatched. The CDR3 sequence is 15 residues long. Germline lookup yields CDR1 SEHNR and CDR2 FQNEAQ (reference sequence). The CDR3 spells CASSLGLTGGTEAFF. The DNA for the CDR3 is TGTGCCAGCAGCTTAGGACTGACAGGGGGTACTGAAGCTTTCTTT.

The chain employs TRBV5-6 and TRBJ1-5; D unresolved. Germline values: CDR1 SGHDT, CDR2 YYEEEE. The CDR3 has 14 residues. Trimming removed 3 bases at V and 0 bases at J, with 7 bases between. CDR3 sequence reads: CASSSTYSNQPQHF. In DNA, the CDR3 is TGTGCCAGCAGCTCAACATATAGCAATCAGCCCCAGCATTTT.

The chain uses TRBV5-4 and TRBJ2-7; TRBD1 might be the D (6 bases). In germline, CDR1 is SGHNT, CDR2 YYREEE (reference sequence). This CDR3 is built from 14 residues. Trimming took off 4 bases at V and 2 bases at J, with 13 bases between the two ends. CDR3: CASSPETGTYEQYF. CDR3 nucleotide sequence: TGTGCCAGCAGCCCGGAGACAGGAACCTACGAGCAGTACTTC.

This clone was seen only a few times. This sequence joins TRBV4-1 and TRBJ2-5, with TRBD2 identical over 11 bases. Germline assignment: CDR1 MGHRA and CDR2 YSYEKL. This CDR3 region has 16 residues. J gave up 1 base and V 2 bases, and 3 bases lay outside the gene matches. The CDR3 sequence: CASSQLAGGLQETQYF. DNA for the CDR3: TGCGCCAGCAGCCAACTAGCGGGGGGACTCCAAGAGACCCAGTACTTC.

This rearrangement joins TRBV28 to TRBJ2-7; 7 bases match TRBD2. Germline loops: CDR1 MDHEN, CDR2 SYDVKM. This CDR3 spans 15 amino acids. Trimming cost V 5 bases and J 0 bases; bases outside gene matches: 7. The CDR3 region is CASSILAESSYEQYF. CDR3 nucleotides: TGTGCCAGCAGTATCCTAGCGGAGAGCTCCTACGAGCAGTACTTC.

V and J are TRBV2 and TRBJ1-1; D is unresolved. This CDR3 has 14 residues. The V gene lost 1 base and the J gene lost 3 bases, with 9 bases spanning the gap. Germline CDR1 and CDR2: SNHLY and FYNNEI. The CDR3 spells CASSEEVDYTEAFF. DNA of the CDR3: TGTGCCAGCAGTGAAGAGGTAGACTACACTGAAGCTTTCTTT.

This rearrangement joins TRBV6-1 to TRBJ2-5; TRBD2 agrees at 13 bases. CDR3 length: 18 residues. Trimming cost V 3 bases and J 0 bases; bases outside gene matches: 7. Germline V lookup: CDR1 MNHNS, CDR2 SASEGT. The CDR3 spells CASSEDWGLAGYQETQYF. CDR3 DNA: TGTGCCAGCAGTGAGGATTGGGGACTAGCGGGGTACCAAGAGACCCAGTACTTC.

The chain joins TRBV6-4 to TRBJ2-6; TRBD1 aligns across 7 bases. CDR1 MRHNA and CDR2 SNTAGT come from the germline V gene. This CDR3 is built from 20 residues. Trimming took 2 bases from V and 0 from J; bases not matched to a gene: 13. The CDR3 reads CASSDPPLDRRSSGANVLTF. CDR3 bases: TGTGCCAGCAGTGACCCACCTTTGGACAGGAGAAGCTCTGGGGCCAACGTCCTGACTTTC.

Written as DNA, the CDR3 is TGTGCCAGCACCGGTTCCGAGCAGTACTTC. It yields the protein CASTGSEQYF. The chain links TRBV5-5 to TRBJ2-7; no clear D gene. V was cut by 6 bases and J by 6 bases, with 7 bases left in between. This CDR3 contains 10 residues. The germline V gene has CDR1 SGHKS and CDR2 YYEKEE (reference sequence). Variable domain in full (rest from reference TRBV5-5 and TRBJ2-7): DAGVTQSPTHLIKTRGQQVTLRCSPISGHKSVSWYQQVLGQGPQFIFQYYEKEERGRGNFPDRFSARQFPNYSSELNVNALLLGDSALYLCASTGSEQYFGPGTRLTVT.

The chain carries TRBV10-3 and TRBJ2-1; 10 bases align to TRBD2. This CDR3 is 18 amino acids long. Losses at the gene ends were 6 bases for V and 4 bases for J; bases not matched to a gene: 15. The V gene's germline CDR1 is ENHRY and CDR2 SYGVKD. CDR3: CAIRRLAGDHELYNEQFF. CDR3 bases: TGTGCCATCAGAAGGCTAGCGGGGGACCACGAGCTATACAATGAGCAGTTCTTC.